This entry features one T cell receptor (beta chain) sequence. The data derive from a study of blood T cell repertoires in COVID-19. As for the study in general: Acute and convalescent COVID-19 samples came from the United States, Italy and Spain. Nucleic acid was either cDNA or gDNA, and it came from T cells, B-cell-depleted T cells, or PBMCs.

Study processing details: Reference gene primer amplification gave nucleated cell count estimates. Generated by immunoSEQ multiplex PCR, the TCRdb table keeps only in-frame clones and is missing some. V and J calls and clone size are copied from that table; D and trimming were computed from the DNA. The sample records around 200,000 clones, roughly 89% being singletons. CDR1 is KGHDR, CDR2 SFDVKD, per germline. The CDR3 contains 14 residues. V dropped 3 bases and J dropped 0 bases, with 4 bases sitting between them. This rearrangement joins TRBV24-1 to TRBJ2-2; no clear D. Sequencing was done on a sample of peripheral blood. This clonotype was obtained from a man in his forties with acute or convalescent COVID-19. CDR3 sequence: CATSDQTNTGELFF. The CDR3, as DNA: TGTGCCACCAGTGATCAGACGAACACCGGGGAGCTGTTTTTT.